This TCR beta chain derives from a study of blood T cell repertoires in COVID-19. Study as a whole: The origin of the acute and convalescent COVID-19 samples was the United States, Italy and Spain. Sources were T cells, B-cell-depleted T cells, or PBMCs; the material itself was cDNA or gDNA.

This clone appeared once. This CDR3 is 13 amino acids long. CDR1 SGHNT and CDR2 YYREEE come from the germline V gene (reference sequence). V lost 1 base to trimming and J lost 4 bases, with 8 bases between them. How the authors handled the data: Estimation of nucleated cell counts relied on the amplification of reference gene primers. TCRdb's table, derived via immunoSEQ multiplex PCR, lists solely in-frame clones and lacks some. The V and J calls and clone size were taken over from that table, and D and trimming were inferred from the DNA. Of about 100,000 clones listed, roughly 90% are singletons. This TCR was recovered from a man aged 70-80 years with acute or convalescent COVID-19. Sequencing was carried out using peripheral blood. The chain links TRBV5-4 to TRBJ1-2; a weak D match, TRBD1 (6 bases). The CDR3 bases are TGTGCCAGCAGCTTGAGGACAGCCTATGGCTACACCTTC. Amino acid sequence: CASSLRTAYGYTF.